One sample yielded the 17 T cell receptor beta chains listed below, sequenced in a study of T-cell memory formation after mild COVID-19. TCRdb used MiXCR to reprocess the 5' RACE reads, holding one entry per CDR3 protein. The data show some 120,000 distinct CDR3 sequences, more than 15% seen once. The sample taken for sequencing was PBMCs or a T cell subset sorted from them (not recorded which). Receptor source: an adult woman who had mild COVID-19 (a few samples of this study predate the infection). Cell type and time point are not known.

This clonotype turned up a few times. This chain uses TRBV24-1 with TRBJ2-1; 7 bases fit TRBD2. CDR3 length equals 14 residues. V trimming: 3 bases; J trimming: 10 bases; junction bases outside the gene matches: 8. Germline V lookup: CDR1 KGHDR, CDR2 SFDVKD. Here the CDR3 DNA reads TGTGCCACCAGTGATACTGATGCGGGGGTGGAGCAGTTCTTC. Protein product: CATSDTDAGVEQFF.

The chain uses TRBV7-2 and TRBJ2-7, with D perhaps TRBD1 (6 bases). The CDR3 extends over 15 amino acids. Trimming stripped 3 bases from V and 0 bases from J, with 12 bases between. Germline V gene sequence: CDR1 SGHTA, CDR2 FQGNSA. This CDR3 reads CASSFTQGHSYEQYF. The DNA for the CDR3 is TGTGCCAGCAGCTTTACCCAGGGGCACTCCTACGAGCAGTACTTC.

V and J are TRBV20-1 and TRBJ1-1; the D gene is possibly TRBD1 (6 bases). CDR1 and CDR2 (germline): DFQATT, SNEGSKA (reference sequence). The V gene lost 6 bases and the J gene lost 8 bases, with 22 bases spanning the gap. The CDR3 totals 14 residues. CDR3 in amino acids: CSAPRLFDRREAFF. The CDR3 DNA reads as TGCAGTGCCCCCCGACTTTTTGACAGGCGGGAAGCTTTCTTT.

This chain uses TRBV12-3 or TRBV12-4 with TRBJ1-3; D uncertain. V was shortened by 4 bases and J by 6 bases, with 10 bases between the two germline ends. This CDR3 spans 13 amino acids. CDR3 loop: CASSSLKKNTIYF. For the CDR3, the DNA is TGTGCCAGCAGTTCCTTGAAGAAAAACACCATATATTTT.

In its sample, this clonotype was seen a few times. The J gene is TRBJ2-1, the V gene TRBV12-3 or TRBV12-4; no clear D. This CDR3 has 12 amino acids. V was trimmed by 5 bases and J by 6 bases, leaving 8 bases between them. The CDR3 bases are TGTGCCAGCAGTCTACTGTCCAATGAGCAGTTCTTC. Translated, it gives CASSLLSNEQFF.

This clonotype has only a few counts. The chain joins TRBV20-1 to TRBJ2-4; 12 nucleotides align to TRBD2. This CDR3 contains 20 residues. V lost 3 bases and J lost 0; bases outside the gene matches: 15. Germline-derived CDR1 and CDR2 are DFQATT and SNEGSKA (reference sequence). CDR3: CSARLPGLAGGQVAKNIQYF. The DNA for the CDR3 is TGCAGTGCTAGGTTACCGGGACTAGCGGGCGGCCAAGTAGCCAAAAACATTCAGTACTTC.

This sequence joins TRBV6-5 and TRBJ1-1; a weak D match, TRBD1 (5 bases). V dropped 6 bases and J dropped 4 bases, with 12 bases sitting between them. The CDR3 length is 13 residues. Germline CDR1 is MNHEY and CDR2 is SVGAGI. The CDR3 DNA is TGTGCCAGCAGGCCCCCCGGGGGCACTGAAGCTTTCTTT. Translated: CASRPPGGTEAFF.

This clonotype has just a few counts. The chain is built from TRBV3-1 and TRBJ2-7, with D perhaps TRBD1 (6 bases). Germline V gives CDR1 LGHDT, CDR2 YNNKEL (reference sequence). Trimming left V 1 base short and J 9 bases short, with 10 bases between. The CDR3 extends over 12 amino acids. The CDR3 DNA reads as TGTGCCAGCAGCCAAGGAGGGGGAGTGCAGTACTTC. Translating gives CASSQGGGVQYF.

This clonotype was counted a few times. This chain's CDR3 is CASSLRQGGGYTF. The CDR3 DNA sequence: TGTGCCAGCAGCCTAAGGCAAGGGGGAGGCTACACCTTC. The V call is TRBV7-3, the J call TRBJ1-2; D is possibly TRBD1 (6 bases). This CDR3 region has 13 residues. V was pared by 5 bases and J by 8 bases, with 15 bases between. CDR1 is SGHTA and CDR2 is FQGTGA in the germline V gene.

This clonotype was counted only a few times. V and J are TRBV2 and TRBJ2-3; TRBD2 matches 8 bases. The CDR3 has 14 residues. The V segment lost 8 bases and the J segment 1 base; nucleotides outside the gene matches: 5. Germline assignment: CDR1 SNHLY and CDR2 FYNNEI. The CDR3 DNA reads as TGTGCCAGCGTAGCGGGGCTGGGCACAGATACGCAGTATTTT. This translates into CASVAGLGTDTQYF.

This clonotype was picked up a small number of times. The V gene is TRBV27, the J gene TRBJ2-7; 8 nucleotides line up with TRBD1. The CDR3 runs to 12 residues. Per the germline V gene, CDR1 is MNHEY and CDR2 is SMNVEV (reference sequence). The V segment lost 6 bases and the J segment 5 bases; nucleotides outside the gene matches: 3. The CDR3 reads CASSLQGDEQYF. CDR3 DNA sequence: TGTGCCAGCAGCCTACAGGGGGACGAGCAGTACTTC.

This chain joins TRBV3-1 and TRBJ1-2; D gene unclear. The CDR3 extends over 13 amino acids. V was cut by 4 bases and J by 14 bases, with 20 bases left in between. In germline, CDR1 is LGHDT, CDR2 YNNKEL (reference sequence). CDR3 DNA sequence: TGTGCCAGCAGCCTAAACGAGGCGGAACGGCCTACCTTC. Amino acids: CASSLNEAERPTF.

The gene calls are TRBV6-5 and TRBJ2-6, with D possibly matching TRBD2 (6 bases). There are 15 residues in the CDR3. The germline V and J ends were trimmed by 6 bases and 1 base, with 10 bases remaining between them. CDR1 and CDR2 from the germline V gene are MNHEY and SVGAGI. CDR3 nucleotides: TGTGCCAGCAGGCAGGGACTGTCTGGGGCCAACGTCCTGACTTTC. This encodes CASRQGLSGANVLTF.

There are a few counts of this clonotype. V and J are TRBV4-1 and TRBJ2-1, with 7 bases lining up with TRBD1. The V gene end was trimmed by 0 bases and the J gene end by 2 bases; junction bases not matched to a gene: 1. The CDR3 spans 15 residues. CDR1 and CDR2 (germline): MGHRA, YSYEKL. The CDR3 loop reads CASSQDQGAYNEQFF. The CDR3 bases are TGCGCCAGCAGCCAAGATCAGGGGGCCTACAATGAGCAGTTCTTC.

The sample holds a few counts of this clonotype. The chain employs TRBV5-1 and TRBJ2-6, with D possibly matching TRBD1 (6 bases). Germline CDR1 reads SGHRS; CDR2 reads YFSETQ. The CDR3 length is 20 residues. V lost 8 bases to trimming and J lost 0 bases, with 27 bases between them. The CDR3 spells CARKRGKRPQGGSGANVLTF. The DNA of the CDR3 is TGCGCCAGGAAGAGGGGGAAAAGGCCCCAGGGTGGCTCTGGGGCCAACGTCCTGACTTTC.

This clonotype was detected ten times or more. V gene TRBV7-6 combines with J gene TRBJ2-7; 7 nucleotides agree with TRBD1. Trimming removed 1 base from V and 2 bases from J; junction bases left unmatched: 5. Germline CDR1 reads SGHVS; CDR2 reads FNYEAQ. The CDR3 sequence is 15 residues long. In DNA form, the CDR3 reads TGTGCCAGCAGCTTAGAGGGACAGCCAGCCTACGAGCAGTACTTC. Amino acid sequence: CASSLEGQPAYEQYF.

The table lists this clonotype with a few counts. The chain uses TRBV10-3 and TRBJ2-1; D may be TRBD2 (6 bases). Trimming took 4 bases from V and 9 from J, leaving 19 bases between them. The CDR3 runs to 15 residues. Germline lookup yields CDR1 ENHRY and CDR2 SYGVKD. The CDR3 DNA reads as TGTGCCATCAGTGCCTCTAGCGCAAAAGGGAGTGAGCAGTTCTTC. This translates into CAISASSAKGSEQFF.